The subject of this entry is one TCR beta chain. Data came from immunoSEQ multiplex PCR; TCRdb stores just in-frame clones and leaves some out. The repertoire holds roughly 180,000 clones, with less than 85% as singletons. These data are taken from a study of blood T cell repertoires in COVID-19. Germline CDR1 is KGHSH and CDR2 is LQKENI. There are 16 residues in the CDR3. V dropped 3 bases and J dropped 2; count of bases not matched to a gene: 9. The TCR sequence derives from a woman older than 75 with active or convalescent COVID-19. Material: peripheral blood. V gene TRBV18 combines with J gene TRBJ2-7; 8 bases line up with TRBD1. This CDR3 reads CASSPGQATTTYEQYF. Written as DNA, the CDR3 is TGTGCCAGCTCACCGGGACAGGCCACAACGACCTACGAGCAGTACTTC.